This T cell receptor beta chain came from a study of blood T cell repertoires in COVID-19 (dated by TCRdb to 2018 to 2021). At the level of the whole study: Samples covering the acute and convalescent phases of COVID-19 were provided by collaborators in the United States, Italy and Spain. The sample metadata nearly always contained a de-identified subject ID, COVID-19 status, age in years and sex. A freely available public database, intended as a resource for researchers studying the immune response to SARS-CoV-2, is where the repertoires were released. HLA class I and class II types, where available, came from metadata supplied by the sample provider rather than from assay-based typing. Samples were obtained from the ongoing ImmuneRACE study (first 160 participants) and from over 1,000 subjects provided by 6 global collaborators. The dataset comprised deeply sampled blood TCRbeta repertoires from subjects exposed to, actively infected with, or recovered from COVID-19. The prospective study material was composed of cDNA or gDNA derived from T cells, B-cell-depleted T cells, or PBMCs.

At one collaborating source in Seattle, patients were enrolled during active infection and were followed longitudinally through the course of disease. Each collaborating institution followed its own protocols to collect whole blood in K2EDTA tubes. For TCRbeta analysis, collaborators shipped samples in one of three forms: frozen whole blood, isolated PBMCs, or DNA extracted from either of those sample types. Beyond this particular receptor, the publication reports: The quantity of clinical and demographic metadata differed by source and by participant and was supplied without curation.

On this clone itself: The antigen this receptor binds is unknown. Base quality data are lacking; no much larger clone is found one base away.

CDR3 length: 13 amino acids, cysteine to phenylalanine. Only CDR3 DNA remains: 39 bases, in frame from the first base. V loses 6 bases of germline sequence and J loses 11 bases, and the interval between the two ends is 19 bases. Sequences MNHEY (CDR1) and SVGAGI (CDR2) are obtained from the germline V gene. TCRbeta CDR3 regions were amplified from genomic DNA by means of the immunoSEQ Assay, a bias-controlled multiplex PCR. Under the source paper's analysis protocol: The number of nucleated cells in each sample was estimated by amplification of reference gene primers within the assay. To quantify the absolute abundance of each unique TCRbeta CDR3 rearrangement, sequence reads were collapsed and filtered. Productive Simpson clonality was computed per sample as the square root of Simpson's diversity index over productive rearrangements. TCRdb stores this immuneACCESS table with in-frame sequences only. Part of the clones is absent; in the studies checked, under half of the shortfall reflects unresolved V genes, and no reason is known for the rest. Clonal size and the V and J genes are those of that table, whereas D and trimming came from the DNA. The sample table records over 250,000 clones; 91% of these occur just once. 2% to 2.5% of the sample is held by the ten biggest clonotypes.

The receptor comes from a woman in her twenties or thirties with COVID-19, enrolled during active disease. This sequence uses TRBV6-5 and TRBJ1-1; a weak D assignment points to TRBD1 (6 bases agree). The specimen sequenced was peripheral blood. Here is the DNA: TGTGCCAGCAGACCGAAACTGAGGGGGAGCGCTTTCTTT. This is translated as CASRPKLRGSAFF.